This TCR beta chain is drawn from a study of shared clonotypes between healthy human individuals. V lost 0 bases and J lost 4, with 9 bases in between. The CDR3 is 14 residues long. CDR1 and CDR2 (germline): SGHTA, FQGNSA. Using immunoSEQ multiplex PCR, the repertoire was profiled, and TCRdb retains in-frame clones only, with some absent. Among about 470,000 clones listed, roughly 83% were seen once. The source of this sequence is a woman between 35 and 50 years old in good health. Some clones in this sample may be carry-over from other donors' samples. Sequencing was done on a sample of PBMCs. This sequence joins TRBV7-2 and TRBJ1-2; no clear D gene. CDR3 bases: TGTGCCAGCAGCTTAGCAAGGGAACGCTATGGCTACACCTTC. This sequence encodes CASSLARERYGYTF.